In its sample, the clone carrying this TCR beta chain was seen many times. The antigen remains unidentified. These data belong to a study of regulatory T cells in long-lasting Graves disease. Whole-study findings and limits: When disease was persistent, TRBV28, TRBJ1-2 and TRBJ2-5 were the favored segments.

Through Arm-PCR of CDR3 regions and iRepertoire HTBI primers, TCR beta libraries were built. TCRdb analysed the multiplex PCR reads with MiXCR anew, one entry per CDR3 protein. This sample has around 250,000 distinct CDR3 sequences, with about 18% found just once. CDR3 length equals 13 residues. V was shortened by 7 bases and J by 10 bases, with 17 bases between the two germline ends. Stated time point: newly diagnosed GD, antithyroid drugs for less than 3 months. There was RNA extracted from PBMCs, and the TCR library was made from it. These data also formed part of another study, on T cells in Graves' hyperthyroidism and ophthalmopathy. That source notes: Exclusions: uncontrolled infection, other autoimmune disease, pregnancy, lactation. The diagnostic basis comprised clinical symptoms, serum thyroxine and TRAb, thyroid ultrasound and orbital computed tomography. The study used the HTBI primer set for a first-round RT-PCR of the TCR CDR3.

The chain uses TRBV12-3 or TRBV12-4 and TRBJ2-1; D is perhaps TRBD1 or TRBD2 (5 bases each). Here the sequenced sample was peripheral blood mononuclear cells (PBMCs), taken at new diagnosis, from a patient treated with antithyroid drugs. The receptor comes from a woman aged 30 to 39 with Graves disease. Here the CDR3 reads CASTGTYADEQFF. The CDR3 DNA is TGTGCCAGCACCGGGACCTACGCTGACGAGCAGTTCTTC.